The sequence of this T cell receptor beta chain was determined in a study of CD8 T cells in ankylosing spondylitis. Findings and caveats of the study: A TCR beta motif of seven or eight highly homologous variants appeared characteristic of ankylosing spondylitis blood.

MiXCR was run by TCRdb on the 5' RACE reads, yielding one entry per CDR3 protein. The table lists roughly 490,000 distinct CDR3 sequences, roughly 5.3% of them singletons. Germline CDR1 is SGHDT and CDR2 is YYEEEE. J gave up 6 bases and V 0 bases, and 8 bases lay outside the gene matches. This CDR3 is built from 16 residues. This clonotype was detected many times. Its target is unknown. This sequence was found in a male donor with ankylosing spondylitis. Sequencing input: blood, either unsorted or a sorted T cell fraction (not recorded which). The chain recombines TRBV5-6 with TRBJ1-2; TRBD1 aligns across 10 bases. As DNA, the CDR3 is TGTGCCAGCAGCTTGGGGGGAACCGGGACAGGGGATGGCTACACCTTC. Translation gives CASSLGGTGTGDGYTF. Looking up the rest from reference TRBV5-6 and TRBJ1-2 gives the full variable domain: DAGVTQSPTHLIKTRGQQVTLRCSPKSGHDTVSWYQQALGQGPQFIFQYYEEEERQRGNFPDRFSGHQFPNYSSELNVNALLLGDSALYLCASSLGGTGTGDGYTFGSGTRLTVV.